One and the same sample provided the 7 T cell receptor beta chains below, sequenced in a study of regulatory T cells in long-lasting Graves disease. The authors built TCR beta libraries using iRepertoire HTBI primers and Arm-PCR of CDR3 regions. TCRdb reanalysed the multiplex PCR reads using MiXCR and keeps one entry per CDR3 protein. There are hundreds of thousands of distinct CDR3 sequences in the sample; 15% to 20% occur only once, and approximately 30% lies in the top ten. Time point: newly diagnosed GD, antithyroid drugs for less than 3 months. Construction of the TCR library relied on RNA isolated from PBMCs. The data also belong to a second study, concerning T cells in Graves' hyperthyroidism and ophthalmopathy.

The sequenced sample was peripheral blood mononuclear cells (PBMCs), obtained at new diagnosis, from a patient treated with antithyroid drugs. The receptors were gathered from a man aged 35 to 55 with Graves disease.

The chain joins TRBV5-1 to TRBJ2-7; the D gene is possibly TRBD2 (5 bases). V lost 4 bases and J lost 3, with 17 bases in between. The V gene's germline CDR1 is SGHRS and CDR2 YFSETQ. The length of the CDR3 is 15 residues. The CDR3 loop reads CASSPLGVPYYEQYF. The CDR3 nucleotides read TGCGCCAGCAGCCCTCTCGGGGTACCTTACTACGAGCAGTACTTC.

This clonotype was recorded many times. This chain connects TRBV3-1 to TRBJ1-1; D is ambiguous. Deletions cut 4 bases from V and 4 bases from J, with 10 bases between. There are 13 residues in the CDR3. Germline V CDR1 and CDR2: LGHDT, YNNKEL (reference sequence). The CDR3 reads CASSPSGVTEAFF. CDR3 bases: TGTGCCAGCAGCCCCTCCGGGGTCACTGAAGCTTTCTTT.

This clonotype was recorded at least ten times. The chain employs TRBV5-1 and TRBJ2-7; the match to TRBD2 covers 8 bases. The germline V gene has CDR1 SGHRS and CDR2 YFSETQ. V lost 0 bases, J lost 0 bases, and 5 bases stayed unmatched. The CDR3 loop spans 16 amino acids. The CDR3 loop is CASSLGGSGVSYEQYF. CDR3 DNA sequence: TGCGCCAGCAGCTTGGGAGGTAGCGGGGTCTCCTACGAGCAGTACTTC.

In this sample, this clonotype turned up many times. The CDR3 sequence is CASSFTLQETQYF. The CDR3 nucleotides are TGTGCCAGCAGTTTCACGTTGCAAGAGACCCAGTACTTC. This rearrangement joins TRBV28 to TRBJ2-5; no definite D call. The ends were cut back, 3 bases at V and 2 bases at J, with 7 bases in the middle. CDR3 length: 13 amino acids. Looked up from germline, CDR1 is MDHEN and CDR2 is SYDVKM.

There are many counts of this clonotype. The chain uses TRBV7-2 and TRBJ2-3; TRBD2 aligns across 11 bases. The V and J ends lost 3 bases and 6 bases, in that order; junction bases with no gene match: 5. Germline V gives CDR1 SGHTA, CDR2 FQGNSA. This CDR3 has 15 amino acids. The chain's CDR3 is CASSLFSGGADTQYF. DNA for the CDR3: TGTGCCAGCAGCTTGTTTAGCGGGGGGGCGGATACGCAGTATTTT.

This clonotype has ten or more counts. V is TRBV6-1 and J is TRBJ2-7; no firm D call. The CDR3 length is 16 residues. Germline V lookup: CDR1 MNHNS, CDR2 SASEGT. V gave up 0 bases and J gave up 4 bases, with 16 bases separating them. The DNA of the CDR3 is TGTGCCAGCAGTGAAGCGGGCGCTGGGCGTCCGTACGAGCAGTACTTC. It translates to CASSEAGAGRPYEQYF.

The CDR3: CASSNVGNEQFF. The CDR3 DNA reads as TGTGCCAGCAGCAATGTGGGGAATGAGCAGTTCTTC. The chain links TRBV25-1 to TRBJ2-1; D is uncertain. The V end was cut by 6 bases, the J end by 7 bases, with 10 bases between. CDR3 length: 12 residues. Germline V gene sequence: CDR1 MGHDK, CDR2 SYGVNS. The variable domain in full, completed from reference TRBV25-1 and TRBJ2-1, reads EADIYQTPRYLVIGTGKKITLECSQTMGHDKMYWYQQDPGMELHLIHYSYGVNSTEKGDLSSESTVSRIRTEHFPLTLESARPSHTSQYLCASSNVGNEQFFGPGTRLTVL.